This T cell receptor beta chain was documented in a study of T cell changes during pregnancy in multiple sclerosis. Using immunoSEQ multiplex PCR, the repertoire was profiled, and TCRdb retains in-frame clones only, with some absent. This table has about 100,000 clones, 90% to 95% appearing once. There are 13 residues in the CDR3. Between the trimmed V and J ends, which lost 5 bases and 7 bases, there was a span of 11 bases. CDR1 is MDHEN, CDR2 SYDVKM, per germline. V and J are TRBV28 and TRBJ1-4; D is unclear. The source is a female donor with multiple sclerosis, enrolled in a pregnancy study. Material: peripheral blood, obtained in the second trimester of pregnancy. The CDR3 reads CASSPLRVEKLFF. CDR3 nucleotides: TGTGCCAGCAGTCCCCTGAGGGTTGAAAAACTGTTTTTT.